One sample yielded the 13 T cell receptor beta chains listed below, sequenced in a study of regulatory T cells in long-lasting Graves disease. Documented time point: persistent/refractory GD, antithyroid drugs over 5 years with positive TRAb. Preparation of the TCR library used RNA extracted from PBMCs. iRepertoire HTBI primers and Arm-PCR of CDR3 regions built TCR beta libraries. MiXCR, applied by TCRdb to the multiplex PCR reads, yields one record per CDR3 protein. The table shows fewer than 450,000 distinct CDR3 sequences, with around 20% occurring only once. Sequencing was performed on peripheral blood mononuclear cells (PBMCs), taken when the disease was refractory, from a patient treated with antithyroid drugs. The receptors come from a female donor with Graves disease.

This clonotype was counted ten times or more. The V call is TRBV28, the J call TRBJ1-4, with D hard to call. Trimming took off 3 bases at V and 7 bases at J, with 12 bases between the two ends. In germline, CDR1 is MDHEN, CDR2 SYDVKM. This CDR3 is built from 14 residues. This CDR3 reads CASSLGGVGEKLFF. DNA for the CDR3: TGTGCCAGCAGTTTGGGTGGAGTCGGTGAAAAACTGTTTTTT.

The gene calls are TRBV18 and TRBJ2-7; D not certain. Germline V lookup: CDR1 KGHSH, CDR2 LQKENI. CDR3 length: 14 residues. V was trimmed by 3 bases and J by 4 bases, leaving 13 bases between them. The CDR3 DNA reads TGTGCCAGCTCACCGGCCCCAGGAATTTACGAGCAGTACTTC. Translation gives CASSPAPGIYEQYF.

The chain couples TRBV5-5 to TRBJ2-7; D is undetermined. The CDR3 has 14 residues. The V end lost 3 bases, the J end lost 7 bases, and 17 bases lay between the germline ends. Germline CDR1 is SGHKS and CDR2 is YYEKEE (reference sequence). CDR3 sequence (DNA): TGTGCCAGCAGCTGGTTGACCCCGCTGGGTGAGCAGTACTTC. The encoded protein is CASSWLTPLGEQYF.

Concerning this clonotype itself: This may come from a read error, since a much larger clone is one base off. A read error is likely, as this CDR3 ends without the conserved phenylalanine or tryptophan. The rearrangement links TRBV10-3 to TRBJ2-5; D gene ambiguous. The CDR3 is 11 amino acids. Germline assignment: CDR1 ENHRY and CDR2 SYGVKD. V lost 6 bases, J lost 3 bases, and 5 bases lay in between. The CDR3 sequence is CAIREKETQYI. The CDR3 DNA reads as TGTGCCATCAGGGAAAAAGAGACCCAGTACATC.

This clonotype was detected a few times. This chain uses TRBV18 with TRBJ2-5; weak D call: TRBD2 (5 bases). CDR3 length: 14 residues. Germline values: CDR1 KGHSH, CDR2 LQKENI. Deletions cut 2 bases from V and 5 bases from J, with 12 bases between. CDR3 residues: CASSPKSGSETQYF. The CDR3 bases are TGTGCCAGCTCACCAAAATCGGGGTCGGAGACCCAGTACTTC.

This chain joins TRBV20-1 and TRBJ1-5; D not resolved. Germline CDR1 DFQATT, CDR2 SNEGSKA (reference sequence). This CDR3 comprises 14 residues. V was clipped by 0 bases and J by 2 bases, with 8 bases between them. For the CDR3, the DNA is TGCAGTGCTAGAGAAACGGCAGGCAATCAGCCCCAGCATTTT. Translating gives CSARETAGNQPQHF.

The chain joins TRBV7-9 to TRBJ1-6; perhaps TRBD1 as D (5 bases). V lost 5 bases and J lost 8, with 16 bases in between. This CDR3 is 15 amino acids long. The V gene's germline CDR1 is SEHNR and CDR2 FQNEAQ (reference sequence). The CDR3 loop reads CASSPFPAGHSPLHF. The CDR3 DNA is TGTGCCAGCAGCCCCTTTCCGGCAGGGCATTCACCCCTCCACTTT.

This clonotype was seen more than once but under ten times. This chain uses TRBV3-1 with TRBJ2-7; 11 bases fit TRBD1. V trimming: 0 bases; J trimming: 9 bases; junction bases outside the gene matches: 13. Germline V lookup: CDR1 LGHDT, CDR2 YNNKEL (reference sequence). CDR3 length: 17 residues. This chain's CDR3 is CASSQDVLGTGGRGQYF. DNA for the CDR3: TGTGCCAGCAGCCAAGATGTCCTCGGGACAGGGGGACGCGGGCAGTACTTC.

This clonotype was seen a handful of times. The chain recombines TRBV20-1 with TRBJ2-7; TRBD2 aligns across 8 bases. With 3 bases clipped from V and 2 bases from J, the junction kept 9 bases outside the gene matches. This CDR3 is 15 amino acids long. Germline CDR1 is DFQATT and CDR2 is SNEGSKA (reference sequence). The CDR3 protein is CSASHSAGGPYEQYF. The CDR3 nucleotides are TGCAGTGCTAGTCATTCCGCGGGAGGACCCTACGAGCAGTACTTC.

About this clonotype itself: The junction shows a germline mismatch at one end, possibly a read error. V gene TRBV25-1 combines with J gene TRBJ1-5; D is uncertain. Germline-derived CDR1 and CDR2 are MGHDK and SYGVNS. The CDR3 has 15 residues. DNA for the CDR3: TGTGCCGGCAGTACCTCCGGGGTAGGCAATCAGCCCCAGCATTTT. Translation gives CAGSTSGVGNQPQHF.

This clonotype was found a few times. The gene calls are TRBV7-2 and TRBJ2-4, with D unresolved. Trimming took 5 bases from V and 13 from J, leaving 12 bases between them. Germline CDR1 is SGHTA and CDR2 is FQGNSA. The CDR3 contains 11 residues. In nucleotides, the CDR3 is TGTGCCAGCAGCCCAGGACGGATCCAGTACTTC. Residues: CASSPGRIQYF.

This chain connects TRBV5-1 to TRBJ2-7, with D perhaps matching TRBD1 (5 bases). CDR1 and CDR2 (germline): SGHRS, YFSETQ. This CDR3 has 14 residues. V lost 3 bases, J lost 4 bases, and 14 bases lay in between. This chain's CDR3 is CASSSKGYEYEQYF. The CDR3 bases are TGCGCCAGCAGCTCGAAGGGGTATGAGTACGAGCAGTACTTC. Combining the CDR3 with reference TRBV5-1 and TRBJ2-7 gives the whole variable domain KAGVTQTPRYLIKTRGQQVTLSCSPISGHRSVSWYQQTPGQGLQFLFEYFSETQRNKGNFPGRFSGRQFSNSRSEMNVSTLELGDSALYLCASSSKGYEYEQYFGPGTRLTVT.

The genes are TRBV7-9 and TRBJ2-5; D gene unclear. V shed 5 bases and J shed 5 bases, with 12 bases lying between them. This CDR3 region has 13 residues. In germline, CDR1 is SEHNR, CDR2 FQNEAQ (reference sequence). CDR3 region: CASSLRVEETQYF. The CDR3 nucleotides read TGTGCCAGCAGCCTTAGGGTGGAGGAGACCCAGTACTTC.